The 30 T cell receptor beta chains reported below all come from one sample, sequenced in a study of OX40 agonist ivuxolimab in advanced cancers. This table comes from immunoSEQ multiplex PCR, and its TCRdb copy is limited to in-frame clones, with some not included. The sample lists more than 75,000 clones, around nine tenths occurring once. The specimen comprised CD4+ or CD8+ T cells sorted from blood, sampled in a trial of the OX40 agonist ivuxolimab. The receptors come from an adult with an advanced solid tumor such as melanoma, head and neck, liver or kidney cancer.

The chain uses TRBV25-1 and TRBJ2-7, with 11 bases fitting TRBD2. J was trimmed by 5 bases and V by 3 bases; bases with no gene match: 3. The length of the CDR3 is 14 residues. Germline V gene sequence: CDR1 MGHDK, CDR2 SYGVNS. This CDR3 is CASSDSGRAHEQYF. The CDR3 DNA reads TGTGCCAGCAGTGATAGCGGGAGGGCCCACGAGCAGTACTTC.

The chain employs TRBV28 and TRBJ2-7, with 11 bases aligning to TRBD2. The germline CDR1 and CDR2 sequences are MDHEN and SYDVKM. V was pared by 2 bases and J by 0 bases, with 3 bases of the junction left unmatched. The CDR3 has 16 amino acids. CDR3 protein: CASSLDGTSGSYEQYF. For the CDR3, the DNA is TGTGCCAGCAGTTTAGATGGGACTAGCGGCTCCTACGAGCAGTACTTC.

The rearrangement links TRBV25-1 to TRBJ2-7; D is perhaps TRBD2 (6 bases). The germline V and J ends were trimmed by 8 bases and 7 bases, with 24 bases remaining between them. Per the germline V gene, CDR1 is MGHDK and CDR2 is SYGVNS. This CDR3 spans 15 amino acids. The CDR3 sequence: CASRTGPPEGREQYF. The CDR3 DNA reads TGTGCCAGCCGGACGGGACCTCCGGAGGGGAGAGAGCAGTACTTC.

This clone was seen only once. The chain links TRBV14 to TRBJ2-7, with 8 bases matching TRBD1. V was clipped by 4 bases and J by 8 bases; unmatched bases: 13. The CDR3 is 15 amino acids. The V gene's germline CDR1 is SGHDN and CDR2 FVKESK. CDR3 bases: TGTGCCAGCAGCCGAAGAACGGGACAGGCGGGCCAGCAGTACTTC. Translating gives CASSRRTGQAGQQYF.

As DNA, the CDR3 is TGTGCCAGTAGGCTGTACGGGGTGTCCGGCACAGATACGCAGTATTTT. It codes for CASRLYGVSGTDTQYF. This chain links TRBV19 with TRBJ2-3; weak D call: TRBD2 (5 bases). Between the trimmed V and J ends, which lost 6 bases and 1 base, there was a span of 17 bases. CDR3 size: 16 residues. The germline CDR1 and CDR2 sequences are LNHDA and SQIVND (reference sequence).

The rearrangement uses TRBV7-2 and TRBJ2-7, with a weak D call TRBD2 (6 bases). This CDR3 is built from 13 residues. Germline V gene lookup returns CDR1 SGHTA and CDR2 FQGNSA. Trimming took off 3 bases at V and 4 bases at J, with 10 bases between the two ends. In DNA, the CDR3 is TGTGCCAGCAGCTTCCCAGGGAGGTACGAGCAGTACTTC. Translation gives CASSFPGRYEQYF.

This chain joins TRBV7-2 and TRBJ2-7, with a weak D call TRBD2 (6 bases). V dropped 3 bases and J dropped 3 bases, with 9 bases sitting between them. CDR3 size: 13 residues. Germline V gives CDR1 SGHTA, CDR2 FQGNSA. CDR3 loop: CASSFWGVYEQYF. The CDR3 DNA follows: TGTGCCAGCAGCTTTTGGGGGGTCTACGAGCAGTACTTC.

This clone has only a few counts. The chain couples TRBV7-8 to TRBJ2-7; 8 bases are shared with TRBD2. J lost 1 base, V lost 1 base, and 0 bases had no gene match. This CDR3 is 14 amino acids long. CDR1 is SGHVS, CDR2 FQNEAQ, per germline. CDR3 bases: TGTGCCAGCAGCTTAGTAGCGGGGTCCTACGAGCAGTACTTC. Translating it yields CASSLVAGSYEQYF. The variable domain in full, with the rest retrieved from reference TRBV7-8 and TRBJ2-7, is GAGVSQSPRYKVAKRGQDVALRCDPISGHVSLFWYQQALGQGPEFLTYFQNEAQLDKSGLPSDRFFAERPEGSVSTLKIQRTQQEDSAVYLCASSLVAGSYEQYFGPGTRLTVT.

The V and J genes are TRBV29-1 and TRBJ2-3; D is uncertain. This CDR3 is built from 12 residues. The V end was cut by 1 base, the J end by 0 bases, with 2 bases between. The germline V gene has CDR1 SQVTM and CDR2 ANQGSEA. The CDR3 reads CSVEVSTDTQYF. In DNA, the CDR3 is TGCAGCGTTGAAGTGAGCACAGATACGCAGTATTTT.

The rearrangement joins TRBV4-2 to TRBJ1-1, with D possibly TRBD1 on 5 matching bases. The germline V gene has CDR1 LGHNA and CDR2 YNFKEQ. Trimming left V 1 base short and J 4 bases short, with 16 bases between. The CDR3 consists of 16 residues. CDR3 amino acids: CASSQATGSSSTEAFF. In DNA form, the CDR3 reads TGTGCCAGCAGCCAAGCCACAGGAAGCTCGAGCACTGAAGCTTTCTTT.

The CDR3: CASSLSDSWLNEQYF. The CDR3 DNA is TGTGCCAGCAGCTTATCCGACAGCTGGCTAAACGAGCAGTACTTC. This rearrangement joins TRBV7-6 to TRBJ2-7, with a weak D call TRBD1 (5 bases). V lost 2 bases and J 5 bases, leaving 16 bases between the germline ends. Germline V gene data show CDR1 as SGHVS and CDR2 as FNYEAQ. The CDR3 is 15 amino acids.

The V and J genes are TRBV7-8 and TRBJ2-1; TRBD1 agrees at 11 bases. CDR1 and CDR2 from the germline V gene are SGHVS and FQNEAQ. The CDR3 is 15 residues long. The V and J ends lost 1 base and 6 bases, in that order; junction bases with no gene match: 2. CDR3 loop: CASSLVGTGGNEQFF. In DNA, the CDR3 is TGTGCCAGCAGCTTAGTCGGGACAGGGGGCAATGAGCAGTTCTTC.

The count of this clone is one. This chain joins TRBV18 and TRBJ2-1; D unresolved. Trimming took off 3 bases at V and 0 bases at J, with 9 bases between the two ends. The CDR3 spans 15 residues. CDR1 is KGHSH and CDR2 is LQKENI in the germline V gene. The CDR3 sequence is CASSPVVSSYNEQFF. In DNA form, the CDR3 reads TGTGCCAGCTCACCTGTGGTTAGCTCCTACAATGAGCAGTTCTTC.

This clone was found once. J is TRBJ1-2 and V is TRBV19; no clear D gene. Germline loops: CDR1 LNHDA, CDR2 SQIVND (reference sequence). Trimming took 2 bases from V and 3 from J, leaving 13 bases between them. CDR3 length: 15 amino acids. Here the CDR3 reads CASSIQVGQHYGYTF. Here the CDR3 DNA reads TGTGCCAGTAGTATACAGGTCGGGCAGCACTATGGCTACACCTTC. The entire variable domain, with the rest obtained from reference TRBV19 and TRBJ1-2, is as follows: DGGITQSPKYLFRKEGQNVTLSCEQNLNHDAMYWYRQDPGQGLRLIYYSQIVNDFQKGDIAEGYSVSREKKESFPLTVTSAQKNPTAFYLCASSIQVGQHYGYTFGSGTRLTVV.

A few counts support this clone. The chain recombines TRBV19 with TRBJ1-5; D perhaps matches TRBD1 (6 bases). Trimming took 6 bases from V and 4 from J, leaving 13 bases between them. Germline loops: CDR1 LNHDA, CDR2 SQIVND (reference sequence). This CDR3 comprises 14 residues. CDR3 nucleotides: TGTGCCAGTAGCCATGGACAGCAAAATCAGCCCCAGCATTTT. It is translated as CASSHGQQNQPQHF.

The chain uses TRBV14 and TRBJ2-5, with D perhaps TRBD2 (5 bases). Germline V gene lookup returns CDR1 SGHDN and CDR2 FVKESK. The CDR3 is 13 amino acids. Trimming pared 0 bases from V and 6 bases from J, leaving 8 bases between. In DNA form, the CDR3 reads TGTGCCAGCAGCCAAGATCGGAGGCAGACCCAGTACTTC. Protein product: CASSQDRRQTQYF.

The rearrangement joins TRBV5-4 to TRBJ1-2; perhaps TRBD1 as D (5 bases). Germline V lookup: CDR1 SGHNT, CDR2 YYREEE (reference sequence). V lost 0 bases and J lost 2, with 11 bases in between. The CDR3 sequence is 15 residues long. The CDR3 here is CASSLALGTNYGYTF. The CDR3 region has the DNA TGTGCCAGCAGCTTGGCCCTGGGGACGAACTATGGCTACACCTTC.

The genes are TRBV25-1 and TRBJ2-7; 7 bases are a match to TRBD2. Germline V gives CDR1 MGHDK, CDR2 SYGVNS. Trimming removed 1 base from V and 3 bases from J; junction bases left unmatched: 3. The CDR3 length is 14 residues. CDR3 sequence reads: CASSESGTNYEQYF. DNA for the CDR3: TGTGCCAGCAGTGAATCCGGGACTAACTACGAGCAGTACTTC.

The DNA of the CDR3 is TGTGCCAGCAAAGAAGGCAGCACAGATACGCAGTATTTT. This gives the protein CASKEGSTDTQYF. The gene calls are TRBV19 and TRBJ2-3; D is unresolved. Looked up from germline, CDR1 is LNHDA and CDR2 is SQIVND (reference sequence). This CDR3 region has 13 residues. V was pared by 9 bases and J by 0 bases, with 10 bases between. The full variable domain, rest sourced from reference TRBV19 and TRBJ2-3, is DGGITQSPKYLFRKEGQNVTLSCEQNLNHDAMYWYRQDPGQGLRLIYYSQIVNDFQKGDIAEGYSVSREKKESFPLTVTSAQKNPTAFYLCASKEGSTDTQYFGPGTRLTVL.

The rearrangement joins TRBV7-2 to TRBJ2-7, with 12 nucleotides matching TRBD1. This CDR3 comprises 14 residues. V was clipped by 4 bases and J by 6 bases; unmatched bases: 4. The germline CDR1 and CDR2 sequences are SGHTA and FQGNSA. DNA for the CDR3: TGTGCCAGCAGCTCAGGGACAGGGGGCACCGAGCAGTACTTC. It encodes CASSSGTGGTEQYF.

This sequence joins TRBV19 and TRBJ2-7, with TRBD2 identical over 9 bases. CDR1 and CDR2 from the germline V gene are LNHDA and SQIVND (reference sequence). The junction had 4 bases not matched to a gene; V was cut back by 3 bases and J by 1 base. The length of the CDR3 is 15 residues. This CDR3 is CASSIGAGGSYEQYF. Here the CDR3 DNA reads TGTGCCAGTAGTATCGGGGCGGGAGGGTCCTACGAGCAGTACTTC.

The CDR3 sequence is CASSWGPREDTQYF. Written as DNA, the CDR3 is TGCGCCAGCAGCTGGGGACCGCGGGAGGACACGCAGTATTTT. The V and J genes are TRBV5-1 and TRBJ2-3, with 8 bases fitting TRBD2. Germline loops: CDR1 SGHRS, CDR2 YFSETQ. The CDR3 is made up of 14 amino acids. J was trimmed by 9 bases and V by 3 bases; bases with no gene match: 9. Looking up the rest from reference TRBV5-1 and TRBJ2-3 gives the full variable domain: KAGVTQTPRYLIKTRGQQVTLSCSPISGHRSVSWYQQTPGQGLQFLFEYFSETQRNKGNFPGRFSGRQFSNSRSEMNVSTLELGDSALYLCASSWGPREDTQYFGPGTRLTVL.

DNA of the CDR3: TGTGCCATCAGTGAGTCGATGACAGGGAGTGGTGAAAAACTGTTTTTT. It yields the protein CAISESMTGSGEKLFF. J is TRBJ1-4 and V is TRBV10-3; 7 nucleotides match TRBD1. The CDR3 is made up of 16 amino acids. Unmatched junction bases numbered 8, after V lost 0 bases and J lost 7 bases. Germline CDR1 is ENHRY and CDR2 is SYGVKD.

CDR3 residues: CASRGLTPAGEQFF. CDR3 coding DNA: TGTGCCAGCAGAGGCCTGACTCCAGCGGGTGAGCAGTTCTTC. The V call is TRBV2, the J call TRBJ2-1; the D gene is possibly TRBD2 (6 bases). This CDR3 region has 14 residues. V lost 6 bases and J lost 9, with 18 bases in between. Germline V CDR1 and CDR2: SNHLY, FYNNEI. The whole variable domain, filled in from reference TRBV2 and TRBJ2-1, reads EPEVTQTPSHQVTQMGQEVILRCVPISNHLYFYWYRQILGQKVEFLVSFYNNEISEKSEIFDDQFSVERPDGSNFTLKIRSTKLEDSAMYFCASRGLTPAGEQFFGPGTRLTVL.

This clone occurred once. The chain couples TRBV27 to TRBJ2-7; no reliable D call. V lost 8 bases and J lost 0, with 20 bases in between. Germline lookup yields CDR1 MNHEY and CDR2 SMNVEV (reference sequence). The CDR3 totals 16 residues. For the CDR3, the DNA is TGTGCCAGCTCCTTTACTTACCCCCCCTCCTCCTACGAGCAGTACTTC. As protein: CASSFTYPPSSYEQYF.

This chain links TRBV7-9 with TRBJ2-3, with 10 bases aligning to TRBD1. The CDR3 spans 15 residues. Germline CDR1 and CDR2: SEHNR and FQNEAQ (reference sequence). V was pared by 2 bases and J by 4 bases, with 3 bases of the junction left unmatched. DNA for the CDR3: TGTGCCAGCAGCTTACAGGGACAGGGGTCAGATACGCAGTATTTT. This sequence encodes CASSLQGQGSDTQYF.

The chain is built from TRBV9 and TRBJ2-5; tentative D call: TRBD2 (7 bases). Germline lookup yields CDR1 SGDLS and CDR2 YYNGEE. Trimming stripped 3 bases from V and 5 bases from J, with 20 bases between. This CDR3 region has 16 residues. The CDR3 DNA sequence: TGTGCCAGCAGCGCACGTGGAGGGGGAGGGGTGGAGACCCAGTACTTC. Translated: CASSARGGGGVETQYF.

The chain is built from TRBV30 and TRBJ1-6; possible D gene TRBD1, 5 bases. The CDR3 contains 12 residues. Deletions cut 5 bases from V and 8 bases from J, with 10 bases between. Germline CDR1 reads GTSNPN; CDR2 reads SVGIG (reference sequence). The CDR3 loop reads CAWGPGDSPLHF. The CDR3, as DNA: TGTGCCTGGGGCCCGGGGGATTCACCCCTCCACTTT. Full variable domain (missing parts from reference TRBV30 and TRBJ1-6): SQTIHQWPATLVQPVGSPLSLECTVEGTSNPNLYWYRQAAGRGLQLLFYSVGIGQISSEVPQNLSASRPQDRQFILSSKKLLLSDSGFYLCAWGPGDSPLHFGNGTRLTVT.

The chain couples TRBV7-2 to TRBJ2-1, with 10 bases matching TRBD2. J was trimmed by 10 bases and V by 0 bases; bases with no gene match: 6. This CDR3 has 15 amino acids. The germline V gene encodes CDR1 SGHTA and CDR2 FQGNSA. The CDR3 region is CASSLAQAGGREQFF. The DNA of the CDR3 is TGTGCCAGCAGCTTAGCGCAAGCGGGAGGGCGCGAGCAGTTCTTC.

The V call is TRBV5-1, the J call TRBJ2-7, with 11 bases that match TRBD1. With V trimmed by 0 bases and J by 2 bases, 1 base remained unmatched. The CDR3 runs to 15 residues. Germline V gene sequence: CDR1 SGHRS, CDR2 YFSETQ. CDR3 amino acids: CASSLVGQGAYEQYF. CDR3 bases: TGCGCCAGCAGCTTGGTGGGACAGGGGGCCTACGAGCAGTACTTC.